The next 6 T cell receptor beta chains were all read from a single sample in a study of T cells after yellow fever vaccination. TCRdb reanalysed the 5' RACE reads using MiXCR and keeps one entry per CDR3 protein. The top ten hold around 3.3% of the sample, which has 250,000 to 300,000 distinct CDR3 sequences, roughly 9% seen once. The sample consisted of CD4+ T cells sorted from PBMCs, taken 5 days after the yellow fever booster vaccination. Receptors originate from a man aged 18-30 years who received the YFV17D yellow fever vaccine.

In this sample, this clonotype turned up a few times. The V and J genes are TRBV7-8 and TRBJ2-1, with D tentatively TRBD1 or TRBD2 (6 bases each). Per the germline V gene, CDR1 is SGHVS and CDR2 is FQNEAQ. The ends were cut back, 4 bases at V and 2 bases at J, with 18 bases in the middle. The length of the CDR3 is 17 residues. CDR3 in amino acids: CASSSPRRGLTYNEQFF. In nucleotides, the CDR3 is TGTGCCAGCAGCTCTCCCCGCCGGGGGCTTACCTACAATGAGCAGTTCTTC.

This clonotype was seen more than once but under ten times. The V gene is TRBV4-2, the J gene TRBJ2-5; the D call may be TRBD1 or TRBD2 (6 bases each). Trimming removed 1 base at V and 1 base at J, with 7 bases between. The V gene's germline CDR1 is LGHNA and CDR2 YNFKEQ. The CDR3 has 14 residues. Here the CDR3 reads CASSQGGAQETQYF. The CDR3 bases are TGTGCCAGCAGCCAAGGGGGGGCCCAAGAGACCCAGTACTTC.

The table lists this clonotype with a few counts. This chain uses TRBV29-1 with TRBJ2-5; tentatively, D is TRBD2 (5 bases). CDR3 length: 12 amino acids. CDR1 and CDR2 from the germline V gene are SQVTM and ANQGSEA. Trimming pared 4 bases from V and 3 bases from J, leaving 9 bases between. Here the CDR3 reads CSVGLAEETQYF. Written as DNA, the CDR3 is TGCAGCGTTGGGCTAGCAGAAGAGACCCAGTACTTC.

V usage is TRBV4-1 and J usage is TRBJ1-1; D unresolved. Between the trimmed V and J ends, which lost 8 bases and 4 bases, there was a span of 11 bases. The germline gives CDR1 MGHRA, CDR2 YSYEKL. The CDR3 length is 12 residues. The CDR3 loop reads CASRPRATEAFF. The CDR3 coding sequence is TGCGCCAGCCGCCCGAGGGCCACTGAAGCTTTCTTT.

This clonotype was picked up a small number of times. Written as DNA, the CDR3 is TGTGCCAGCAGTTTCGACAGGAGGGAGACCCAGTACTTC. Its translation is CASSFDRRETQYF. The chain recombines TRBV27 with TRBJ2-5, with D perhaps TRBD1 (6 bases). V gave up 3 bases and J gave up 5 bases, with 10 bases separating them. Germline V gene data show CDR1 as MNHEY and CDR2 as SMNVEV (reference sequence). The CDR3 has 13 amino acids.

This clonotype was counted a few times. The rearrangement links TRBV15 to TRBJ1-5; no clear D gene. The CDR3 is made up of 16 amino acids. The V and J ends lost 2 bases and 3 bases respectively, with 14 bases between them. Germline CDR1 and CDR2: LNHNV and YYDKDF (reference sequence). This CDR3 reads CATSRYSGVINQPQHF. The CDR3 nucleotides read TGTGCCACCAGCAGATATAGTGGAGTGATCAATCAGCCCCAGCATTTT.